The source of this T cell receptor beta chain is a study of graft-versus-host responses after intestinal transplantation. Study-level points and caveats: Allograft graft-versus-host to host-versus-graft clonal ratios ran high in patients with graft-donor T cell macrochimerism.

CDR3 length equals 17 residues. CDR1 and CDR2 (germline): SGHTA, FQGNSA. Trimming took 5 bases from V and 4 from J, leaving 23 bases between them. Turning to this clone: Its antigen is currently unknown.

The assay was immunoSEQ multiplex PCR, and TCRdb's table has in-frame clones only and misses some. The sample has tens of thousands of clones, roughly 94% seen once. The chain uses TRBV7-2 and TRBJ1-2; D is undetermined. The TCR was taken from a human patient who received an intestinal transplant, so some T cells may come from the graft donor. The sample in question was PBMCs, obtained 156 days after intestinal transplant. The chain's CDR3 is CASSPRGGVGDVYGYTF. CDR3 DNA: TGTGCCAGCAGCCCCAGAGGTGGTGTGGGTGATGTCTATGGCTACACCTTC.